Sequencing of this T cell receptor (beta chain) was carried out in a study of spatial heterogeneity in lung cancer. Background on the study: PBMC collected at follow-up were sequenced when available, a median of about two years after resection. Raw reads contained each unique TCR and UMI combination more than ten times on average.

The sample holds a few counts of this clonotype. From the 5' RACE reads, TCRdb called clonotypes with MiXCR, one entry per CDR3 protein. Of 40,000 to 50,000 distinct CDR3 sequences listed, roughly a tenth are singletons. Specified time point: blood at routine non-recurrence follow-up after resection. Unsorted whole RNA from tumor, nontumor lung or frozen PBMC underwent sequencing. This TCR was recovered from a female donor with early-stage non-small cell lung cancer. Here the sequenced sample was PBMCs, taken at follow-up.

The CDR3 DNA is TGTGCCAGCAGCTTGACAGGGAGACCTAATGAAAAACTGTTTTTT. Translation gives CASSLTGRPNEKLFF. The chain joins TRBV7-9 to TRBJ1-4; 7 nucleotides line up with TRBD1. This CDR3 contains 15 residues. The V and J ends lost 3 bases and 3 bases, in that order; junction bases with no gene match: 4. The germline V gene encodes CDR1 SEHNR and CDR2 FQNEAQ (reference sequence).